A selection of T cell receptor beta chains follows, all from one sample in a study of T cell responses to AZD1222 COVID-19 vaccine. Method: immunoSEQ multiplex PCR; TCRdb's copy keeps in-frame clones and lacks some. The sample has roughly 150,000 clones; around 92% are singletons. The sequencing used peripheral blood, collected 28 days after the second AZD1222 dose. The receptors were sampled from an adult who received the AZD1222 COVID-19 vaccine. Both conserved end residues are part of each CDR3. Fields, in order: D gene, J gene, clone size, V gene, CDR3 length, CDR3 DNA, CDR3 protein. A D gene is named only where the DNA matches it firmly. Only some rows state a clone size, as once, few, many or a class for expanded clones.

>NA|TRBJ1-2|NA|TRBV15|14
TGTGCCACCAGCAGAGATAACGGGGCCTATGGCTACACCTTC
CATSRDNGAYGYTF
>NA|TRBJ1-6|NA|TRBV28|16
TGTGCCAGCAGTTTGAGCCGGGGAGGTAAAAATTCACCCCTCCACTTT
CASSLSRGGKNSPLHF
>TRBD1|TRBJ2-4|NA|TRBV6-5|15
TGTGCCAGCACCGGAACCGGGACAGGGGGCCCCATTCAGTACTTC
CASTGTGTGGPIQYF
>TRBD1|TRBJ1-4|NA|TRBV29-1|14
TGCAGCGTTGGCGGGACAGGGCTGGGGGAAAAACTGTTTTTT
CSVGGTGLGEKLFF
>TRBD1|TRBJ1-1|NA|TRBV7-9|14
TGTGCCAGCAGCTCGACAGGGGGCAACACTGAAGCTTTCTTT
CASSSTGGNTEAFF
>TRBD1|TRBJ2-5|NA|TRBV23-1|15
TGCGCCAGCAGTCATTCTGGACAGGGCAAAGAGACCCAGTACTTC
CASSHSGQGKETQYF
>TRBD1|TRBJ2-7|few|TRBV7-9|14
TGTGCCAGCAGCCCAGGGACAGGGGATTACGAGCAGTACTTC
CASSPGTGDYEQYF
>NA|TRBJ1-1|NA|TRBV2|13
TGTGCCAGCAGCCTACAGGGTTTTTCTGAAGCTTTCTTT
CASSLQGFSEAFF
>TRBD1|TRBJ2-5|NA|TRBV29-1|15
TGCAGCGTTCGGCAGGGGGCGTTTGGAACAGAGACCCAGTACTTC
CSVRQGAFGTETQYF
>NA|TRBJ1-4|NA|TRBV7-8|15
TGTGCCAGCAGCTTACCCGGAAGAACTAATGAAAAACTGTTTTTT
CASSLPGRTNEKLFF
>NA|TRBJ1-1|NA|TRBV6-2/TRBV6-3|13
TGTGCCAGCAGGCCTACACTGAACACTGAAGCTTTCTTT
CASRPTLNTEAFF
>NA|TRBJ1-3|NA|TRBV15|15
TGTGCCACCAGCTCAGCCGCGTTGTCTGGAAACACCATATATTTT
CATSSAALSGNTIYF
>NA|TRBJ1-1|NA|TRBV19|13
TGTGCCAGTAGTGCCGCGCTGGTCGTTGAAGCTTTCTTT
CASSAALVVEAFF
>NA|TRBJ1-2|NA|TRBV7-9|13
TGTGCCAGCAGCTTGACAGAGATCTATGGCTACACCTTC
CASSLTEIYGYTF
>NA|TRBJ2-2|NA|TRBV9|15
TGTGCCAGCAGCGTAGTTCCCGGGGGCACCGGGGAGCTGTTTTTT
CASSVVPGGTGELFF
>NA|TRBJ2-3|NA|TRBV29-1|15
TGCAGCGTTGAAGGGGCAGGGGCATCTGCGGATACGCAGTATTTT
CSVEGAGASADTQYF
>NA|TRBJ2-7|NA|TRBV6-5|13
TGTGCCAGCAGGGGACCCAGCTCCTACGAGCAGTACTTC
CASRGPSSYEQYF
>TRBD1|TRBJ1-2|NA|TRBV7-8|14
TGTGCCAGCAGCTTAGGGACAGGGCGCTATGGCTACACCTTC
CASSLGTGRYGYTF
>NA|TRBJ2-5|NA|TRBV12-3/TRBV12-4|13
TGTGCCAGCAGCCCCCAGGGGCTCCCGACCCAGTACTTC
CASSPQGLPTQYF
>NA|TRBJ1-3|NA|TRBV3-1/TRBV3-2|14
TGTGCCAGCAGCCAGGAGCTCTCTGGAAACACCATATATTTT
CASSQELSGNTIYF
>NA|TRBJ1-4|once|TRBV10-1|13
TGCGCCAGCAGTGCAGGAATCAATGAAAAACTGTTTTTT
CASSAGINEKLFF
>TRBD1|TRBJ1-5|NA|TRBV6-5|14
TGTGCCAGCACCAAATCAGGGGGGAATCAGCCCCAGCATTTT
CASTKSGGNQPQHF
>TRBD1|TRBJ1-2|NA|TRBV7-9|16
TGTGCCAGCAGCAGACAGGGTACCGGAGCCAACTATGGCTACACCTTC
CASSRQGTGANYGYTF
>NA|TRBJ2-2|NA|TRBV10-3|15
TGTGCCATCAGCCTGACTGCAGCGAACACCGGGGAGCTGTTTTTT
CAISLTAANTGELFF
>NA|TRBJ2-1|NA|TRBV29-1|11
TGCAGCGGGCGACAGGTTTATGAGCAGTTCTTC
CSGRQVYEQFF
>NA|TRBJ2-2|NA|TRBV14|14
TGTGCCAGCAGCCAACATTTGGGCACCGGGGAGCTGTTTTTT
CASSQHLGTGELFF
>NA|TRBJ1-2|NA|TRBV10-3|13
TGTGCCACCGCTGATGGCAGGGGCGGTGGCTACACCTTC
CATADGRGGGYTF
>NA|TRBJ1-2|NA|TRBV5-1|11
TGCGCCAGCAGAGAATCCTATGGCTACACCTTC
CASRESYGYTF
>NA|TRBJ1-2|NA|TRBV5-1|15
TGCGCCAGCAGCTTGTCAGGGGCCTCTAACTATGGCTACACCTTC
CASSLSGASNYGYTF
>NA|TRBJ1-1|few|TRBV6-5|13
TGTGCCAGCACCGGGAGGCTGAACACTGAAGCTTTCTTT
CASTGRLNTEAFF
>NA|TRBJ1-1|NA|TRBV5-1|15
TGCGCCAGCAGCTTGGGGGCGGCGCGGGATGCTGAAGCTTTCTTT
CASSLGAARDAEAFF